This is a list of T cell receptor beta chains from one sample in a study of response to subunit inactivated influenza vaccine. MiXCR was run by TCRdb on the RT-PCR reads, yielding one entry per CDR3 protein. The sample lists about 540,000 distinct CDR3 sequences; roughly 23% were seen once. These records were also assigned to another study, of T cells expressing NK-cell markers.

This material consisted of CD4+ T cells sorted from PBMCs, taken roughly 12 days after vaccination. These receptors were taken from a man aged 45 to 65 who received an inactivated influenza vaccine. CDR3s include the opening cysteine and the closing phenylalanine or tryptophan. The D gene is left open where the match is weak. Clone size, where shown, is once, few, many, or a class for clones that have expanded.

j_call d_call clone_size v_call cdr3_aa cdr3_nt
TRBJ2-5 NA NA TRBV3-1 CASSQDPAGRETQYF TGTGCCAGCAGCCAAGATCCAGCTGGGCGAGAGACCCAGTACTTC
TRBJ2-5 TRBD1 few TRBV4-3 CASSQERGRPGQETQYF TGCGCCAGCAGCCAAGAGAGGGGGCGCCCAGGACAAGAGACCCAGTACTTC
TRBJ2-5 NA NA TRBV15 CATSRDPDFRETQYF TGTGCCACCAGCAGAGATCCTGACTTCAGGGAGACCCAGTACTTC
TRBJ2-1 NA few TRBV7-2 CASSLASSREQFF TGTGCCAGCAGCTTAGCATCTAGCCGGGAGCAGTTCTTC
TRBJ2-1 TRBD2 NA TRBV3-1 CASSQDFSGGNEQFF TGTGCCAGCAGCCAAGATTTTAGCGGGGGGAATGAGCAGTTCTTC
TRBJ1-2 NA NA TRBV7-9 CASSPRPGGYTF TGTGCCAGCAGCCCCAGACCGGGTGGCTACACCTTC
TRBJ2-7 TRBD2 many TRBV6-5 CASSYSKASGDYEQYF TGTGCCAGCAGTTACTCGAAAGCTAGCGGGGACTACGAGCAGTACTTC
TRBJ2-3 NA NA TRBV7-6 CASSLYGVESWRRNTDTQYF TGTGCCAGCAGCTTATATGGCGTCGAATCATGGCGGAGAAATACAGATACGCAGTATTTT
TRBJ2-7 NA NA TRBV7-8 CASSVQGVPYEQYF TGTGCCAGCAGCGTCCAAGGAGTTCCCTACGAGCAGTACTTC
TRBJ1-6 NA NA TRBV10-2 CASSERINSPLHF TGCGCCAGCAGTGAGCGCATTAACTCACCCCTCCACTTT
TRBJ2-3 NA NA TRBV7-2 CASSTPGQTDTQYF TGTGCCAGCAGCACGCCGGGACAAACAGATACGCAGTATTTT
TRBJ1-2 NA NA TRBV7-9 CASSLGKDYGYTF TGTGCCAGCAGCTTGGGGAAAGACTATGGCTACACCTTC
TRBJ1-6 NA NA TRBV20-1 CSAGGATDNSPLHF TGCAGTGCGGGGGGGGCCACAGATAATTCACCCCTCCACTTT
TRBJ2-2 NA NA TRBV15 CATSRESTGELFF TGTGCCACCAGCAGGGAGAGTACCGGGGAGCTGTTTTTT
TRBJ2-2 TRBD1 few TRBV3-1 CASSPRDRATGELFF TGTGCCAGCAGCCCCCGGGACAGGGCCACCGGGGAGCTGTTTTTT
TRBJ2-7 TRBD1 NA TRBV7-6 CASSSDRGAFYEQYF TGTGCCAGCAGCTCCGACAGGGGGGCCTTCTACGAGCAGTACTTC
TRBJ2-4 NA few TRBV7-2 CASSLRGGENIQYF TGTGCCAGCAGCTTGCGAGGGGGTGAAAACATTCAGTACTTC
TRBJ2-7 TRBD1 few TRBV12-3/TRBV12-4 CASSLAAGGEQYF TGTGCCAGCAGTTTGGCGGCAGGGGGCGAGCAGTACTTC
TRBJ2-2 NA few TRBV19 CASSISWSGGELFF TGTGCCAGTAGTATAAGCTGGAGTGGCGGGGAGCTGTTTTTT
TRBJ2-7 NA few TRBV4-1 CASSQDLRLREQYF TGCGCCAGCAGCCAAGATTTACGGTTGCGCGAGCAGTACTTC